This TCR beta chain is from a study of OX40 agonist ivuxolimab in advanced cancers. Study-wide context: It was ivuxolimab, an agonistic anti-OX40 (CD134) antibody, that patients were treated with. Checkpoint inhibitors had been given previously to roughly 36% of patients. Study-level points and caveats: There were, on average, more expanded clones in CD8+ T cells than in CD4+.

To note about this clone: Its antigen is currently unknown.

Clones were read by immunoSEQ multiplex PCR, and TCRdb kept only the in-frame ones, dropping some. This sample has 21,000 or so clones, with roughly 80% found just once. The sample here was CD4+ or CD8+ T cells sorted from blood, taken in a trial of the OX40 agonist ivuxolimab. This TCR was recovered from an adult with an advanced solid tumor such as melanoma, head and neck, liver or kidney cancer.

The CDR3 sequence is CASSAGAGAADTQYF. The CDR3 bases are TGTGCCAGCAGCGCCGGAGCGGGAGCGGCAGATACGCAGTATTTT. The genes are TRBV6-4 and TRBJ2-3; TRBD2 matches 8 bases. CDR3 size: 15 residues. Germline V gene lookup returns CDR1 MRHNA and CDR2 SNTAGT. J was trimmed by 4 bases and V by 6 bases; bases with no gene match: 9.